This TCR beta chain is drawn from a study of cytomegalovirus exposure and HLA in healthy donors. Notes on the study in general: An analysis done earlier found most TCR beta V segments productive about 90% or about 30% of the time. The study assumed roughly uniform donor sequencing depth for presence/absence analyses. A highly shared variant cluster was judged a likely technical artifact.

This CDR3 comprises 16 residues. Germline CDR1 and CDR2: SGDLS and YYNGEE. V was shortened by 0 bases and J by 4 bases, with 16 bases between the two germline ends. Regarding this clone: Its specificity is not known.

60 Vbeta and 13 Jbeta primers were used in PCR. The assay was immunoSEQ multiplex PCR, and TCRdb's table has in-frame clones only and misses some. The sample shows roughly 200,000 clones, 82% of them seen only once. Sequences were obtained from PBMCs. The chain joins TRBV9 to TRBJ1-1; D possibly corresponds to TRBD1 (5 bases). This receptor was taken from a woman in her 40s in good health and CMV-seronegative. CDR3 region: CASSVAAALGGTEAFF. CDR3 nucleotides: TGTGCCAGCAGCGTAGCTGCGGCCCTCGGGGGCACTGAAGCTTTCTTT.